The entry below describes one TCR beta chain. The antigen is not known. These data are taken from a study of cytomegalovirus exposure and HLA in healthy donors. Study-level findings and limits: As a later analysis revealed, most CMV-associated TCR beta chains appeared HLA-restricted. There were three CMV-associated chains whose specificity for CMV antigens was confirmed in vitro.

The CDR3 spans 15 residues. Germline values: CDR1 LNHDA, CDR2 SQIVND (reference sequence). V lost 3 bases, J lost 1 base, and 12 bases lay in between. PCR used 60 Vbeta primers and 13 Jbeta primers. Sequencing used immunoSEQ multiplex PCR; TCRdb keeps in-frame clones, though not all of them. In all, the sample yields some 150,000 clones. The TCR comes from a woman aged 18-30 years in good health and CMV-seronegative. The chain is built from TRBV19 and TRBJ1-2; perhaps TRBD1 as D (5 bases). The material sequenced was PBMCs. The CDR3 region has the DNA TGTGCCAGTAGTATGGGTGACAGTGGTAACTATGGCTACACCTTC. It encodes CASSMGDSGNYGYTF.